What follows are 18 T cell receptor beta chains derived from one specimen sequenced in a study of T cell repertoires in cytomegalovirus infection. TCRdb re-called the reads with MiXCR, one entry per CDR3 protein. This table has approximately 250,000 distinct CDR3 sequences, roughly 6.5% appearing once. The sample consisted of PBMCs. The receptors come from a human donor in good health (CMV status not recorded). Some clones in this sample may be carry-over from other donors' samples.

This chain connects TRBV14 to TRBJ1-1; tentative D call: TRBD1 (6 bases). Germline CDR1 and CDR2: SGHDN and FVKESK. This CDR3 has 16 amino acids. V dropped 0 bases and J dropped 0 bases, with 11 bases sitting between them. The CDR3 DNA reads TGTGCCAGCAGCCAAGATGCGGGGACATTGAACACTGAAGCTTTCTTT. This encodes CASSQDAGTLNTEAFF.

This clonotype was seen many times. J is TRBJ1-6 and V is TRBV7-2, with TRBD1 identical over 9 bases. This CDR3 comprises 14 residues. With 6 bases clipped from V and 10 bases from J, the junction kept 7 bases outside the gene matches. CDR1 and CDR2 from the germline V gene are SGHTA and FQGNSA. The CDR3 nucleotides read TGTGCCAGCAGGGCCGGGACAGGGAAATCACCCCTCCACTTT. It specifies CASRAGTGKSPLHF.

This clonotype occurred many times. The chain recombines TRBV6-6 with TRBJ1-6; D might be TRBD1 (5 bases). The CDR3 is 17 amino acids. Trimming removed 0 bases from V and 10 bases from J, with 19 bases in between. In germline, CDR1 is MNHNY, CDR2 SVGAGI (reference sequence). The CDR3 nucleotides read TGTGCCAGCAGTTACTCTCGAGGCGGGGCCGCGAGCTCACCCCTCCACTTT. Translated, it gives CASSYSRGGAASSPLHF.

There are many counts of this clonotype. The V gene is TRBV29-1, the J gene TRBJ2-2; TRBD2 matches at 13 bases. Germline CDR1 is SQVTM and CDR2 is ANQGSEA. The CDR3 has 15 residues. The V segment lost 7 bases and the J segment 8 bases; nucleotides outside the gene matches: 10. CDR3 bases: TGCAGCGCCCTTCCCACTAGCGGGGGGGCTGGGGAGCTGTTTTTT. Translated, it gives CSALPTSGGAGELFF.

This clonotype was counted ten times or more. The chain links TRBV6-2 or TRBV6-3 to TRBJ2-1; D is ambiguous. This CDR3 spans 11 amino acids. Trimming removed 5 bases from V and 10 bases from J, with 9 bases in between. Germline V gene sequence: CDR1 MNHEY, CDR2 SVGEGT. CDR3 nucleotides: TGTGCCAGCAGTCCACAAATAGAGCAGTTCTTC. Protein product: CASSPQIEQFF.

This clonotype has at least ten counts. The rearrangement links TRBV7-2 to TRBJ2-3; 7 bases align to TRBD2. The germline CDR1 and CDR2 sequences are SGHTA and FQGNSA. The V segment lost 5 bases and the J segment 1 base; nucleotides outside the gene matches: 6. CDR3 length equals 15 residues. The CDR3 loop is CASSPQAGRTDTQYF. As DNA, the CDR3 is TGTGCCAGCAGCCCCCAAGCGGGGCGCACAGATACGCAGTATTTT. Full variable domain (outside the CDR3, taken from reference TRBV7-2 and TRBJ2-3): GAGVSQSPSNKVTEKGKDVELRCDPISGHTALYWYRQSLGQGLEFLIYFQGNSAPDKSGLPSDRFSAERTGGSVSTLTIQRTQQEDSAVYLCASSPQAGRTDTQYFGPGTRLTVL.

This clonotype was counted ten times or more. As DNA, the CDR3 is TGCGCCAGCAGTGAGTCGCCTAGGATGGGCACTGAAGCTTTCTTT. Translating gives CASSESPRMGTEAFF. This chain joins TRBV10-1 and TRBJ1-1; D unclear. Germline CDR1 reads WNHNN; CDR2 reads SYGVQD (reference sequence). With 0 bases removed from V and 4 bases from J, the gap between germline ends came to 12 bases. The CDR3 spans 15 residues.

This clonotype was picked up many times. The chain has TRBV3-1 and TRBJ1-4; a possible D gene is TRBD1 (5 bases). Germline-derived CDR1 and CDR2 are LGHDT and YNNKEL (reference sequence). Trimming left V 5 bases short and J 8 bases short, with 18 bases between. CDR3 length: 15 amino acids. The CDR3 here is CASSFLPGGKEKLFF. DNA for the CDR3: TGTGCCAGCAGCTTTCTCCCCGGGGGGAAGGAAAAACTGTTTTTT.

In its sample, this clonotype was seen many times. V and J are TRBV24-1 and TRBJ1-5; TRBD1 is a possible D gene (5 bases). V lost 5 bases, J lost 11 bases, and 15 bases lay in between. Germline V CDR1 and CDR2: KGHDR, SFDVKD. The CDR3 totals 13 residues. CDR3 sequence reads: CATSVTGSRTQHF. The CDR3 coding sequence is TGTGCCACCAGTGTAACAGGCTCTCGGACCCAGCATTTT.

At least ten counts were recorded for this clonotype. The rearrangement joins TRBV13 to TRBJ1-5, with TRBD1 as a possible D gene (5 bases). Germline V lookup: CDR1 PRHDT, CDR2 FYEKMQ (reference sequence). The V end lost 3 bases, the J end lost 2 bases, and 8 bases lay between the germline ends. The CDR3 length is 14 residues. The CDR3: CASSFQTGNQPQHF. The CDR3 DNA reads as TGTGCCAGCAGCTTCCAGACAGGCAATCAGCCCCAGCATTTT.

This clonotype was seen repeatedly, ten times or more. This chain joins TRBV12-3 or TRBV12-4 and TRBJ1-5; a weak D match, TRBD1 (6 bases). V was clipped by 5 bases and J by 11 bases, with 25 bases between them. The CDR3 runs to 16 residues. The CDR3 protein is CASSVTQGLGGGAQHF. The CDR3 nucleotides read TGTGCCAGCAGTGTAACCCAGGGGCTTGGGGGGGGAGCCCAGCATTTT.

Ten or more counts support this clonotype. V is TRBV12-3 or TRBV12-4 and J is TRBJ1-1; 7 bases are a match to TRBD1. V shed 5 bases, J shed 2 bases, and the junction held 5 bases outside the gene matches. CDR3 length: 14 amino acids. CDR3 in DNA: TGTGCCAGCAGTACGCGGACAGGCAACACTGAAGCTTTCTTT. As protein: CASSTRTGNTEAFF.

This clonotype was counted many times. The V call is TRBV7-2, the J call TRBJ1-2; D perhaps matches TRBD1 (6 bases). This CDR3 is 15 amino acids long. CDR1 and CDR2 from the germline V gene are SGHTA and FQGNSA. Trimming cost V 1 base and J 8 bases, with 17 bases left between them. The CDR3 DNA is TGTGCCAGCAGCTTAGGGTGGTGGGGGGCGGAAGGCTACACCTTC. Amino acids: CASSLGWWGAEGYTF.

This clonotype was counted at least ten times. The chain couples TRBV7-8 to TRBJ2-3; possible D gene TRBD2, 6 bases. Trimming left V 3 bases short and J 3 bases short, with 13 bases between. Germline CDR1 is SGHVS and CDR2 is FQNEAQ. This CDR3 region has 15 residues. CDR3 in DNA: TGTGCCAGCAGCTTCTCATCTGGGGGGACAGATACGCAGTATTTT. Its protein product is CASSFSSGGTDTQYF.

This clonotype was counted many times. J is TRBJ2-2 and V is TRBV4-2; maybe TRBD1 (5 bases). Germline CDR1 reads LGHNA; CDR2 reads YNFKEQ. CDR3 length: 18 amino acids. V was trimmed by 4 bases and J by 2 bases, leaving 20 bases between them. The CDR3 bases are TGTGCCAGCAGCCTCACGTCCGTCAGGACACTTAACACCGGGGAGCTGTTTTTT. As protein: CASSLTSVRTLNTGELFF.

J is TRBJ1-2 and V is TRBV4-2; the D is unclear. Per the germline V gene, CDR1 is LGHNA and CDR2 is YNFKEQ. The V and J ends lost 2 bases and 6 bases respectively, with 16 bases between them. The length of the CDR3 is 15 residues. CDR3 coding DNA: TGTGCCAGCAGCCAAAGCGACCAAGCAACGGATGGCTACACCTTC. This translates into CASSQSDQATDGYTF.

This clonotype was recorded at least ten times. The rearrangement links TRBV20-1 to TRBJ1-4; 12 bases are a match to TRBD1. This CDR3 comprises 15 residues. Germline V gene lookup returns CDR1 DFQATT and CDR2 SNEGSKA (reference sequence). The junction had 6 bases not matched to a gene; V was cut back by 7 bases and J by 3 bases. CDR3 coding DNA: TGCAGTGTCCCGGGACAGGGGGCTGCTAATGAAAAACTGTTTTTT. This codes for CSVPGQGAANEKLFF.

This clonotype showed up many times. This chain joins TRBV12-3 or TRBV12-4 and TRBJ2-7; 7 bases agree with TRBD1. CDR3 length: 12 residues. J was trimmed by 4 bases and V by 5 bases; bases with no gene match: 2. The CDR3 sequence is CASSRQGYEQYF. CDR3 nucleotide sequence: TGTGCCAGCAGTCGACAGGGTTACGAGCAGTACTTC.